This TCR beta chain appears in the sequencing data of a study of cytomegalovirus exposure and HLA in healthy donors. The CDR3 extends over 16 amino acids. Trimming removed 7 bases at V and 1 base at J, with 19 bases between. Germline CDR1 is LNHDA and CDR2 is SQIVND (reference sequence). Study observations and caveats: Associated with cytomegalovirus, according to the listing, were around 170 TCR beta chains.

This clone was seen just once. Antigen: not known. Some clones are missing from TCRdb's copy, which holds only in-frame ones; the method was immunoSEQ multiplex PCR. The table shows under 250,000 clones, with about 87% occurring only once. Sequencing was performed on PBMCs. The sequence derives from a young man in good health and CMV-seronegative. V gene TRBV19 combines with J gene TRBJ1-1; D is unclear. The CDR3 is CASIERALGWNTEAFF. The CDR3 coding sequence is TGTGCCAGTATCGAGAGGGCCCTAGGATGGAACACTGAAGCTTTCTTT.